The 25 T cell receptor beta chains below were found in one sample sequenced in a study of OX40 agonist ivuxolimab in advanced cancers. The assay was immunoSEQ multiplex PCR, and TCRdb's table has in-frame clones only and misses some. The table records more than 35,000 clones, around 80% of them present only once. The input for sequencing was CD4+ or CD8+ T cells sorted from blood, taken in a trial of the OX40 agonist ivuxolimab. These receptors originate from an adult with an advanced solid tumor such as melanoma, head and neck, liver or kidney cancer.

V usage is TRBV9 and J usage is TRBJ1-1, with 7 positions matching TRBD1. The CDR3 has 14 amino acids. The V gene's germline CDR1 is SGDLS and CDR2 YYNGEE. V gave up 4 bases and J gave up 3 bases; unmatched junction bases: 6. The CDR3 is CASSPTGMDTEAFF. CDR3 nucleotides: TGTGCCAGCAGCCCGACAGGGATGGACACTGAAGCTTTCTTT.

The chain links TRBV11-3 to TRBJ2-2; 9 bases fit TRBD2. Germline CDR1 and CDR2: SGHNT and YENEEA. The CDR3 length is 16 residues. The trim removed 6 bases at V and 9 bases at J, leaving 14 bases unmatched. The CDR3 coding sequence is TGTGCCAGCAGTCTCGACTTTCTAGCGGGACGGAGGGAGCTGTTTTTT. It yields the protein CASSLDFLAGRRELFF. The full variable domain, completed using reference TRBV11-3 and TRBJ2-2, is EAGVVQSPRYKIIEKKQPVAFWCNPISGHNTLYWYLQNLGQGPELLIRYENEEAVDDSQLPKDRFSAERLKGVDSTLKIQPAELGDSAVYLCASSLDFLAGRRELFFGEGSRLTVL.

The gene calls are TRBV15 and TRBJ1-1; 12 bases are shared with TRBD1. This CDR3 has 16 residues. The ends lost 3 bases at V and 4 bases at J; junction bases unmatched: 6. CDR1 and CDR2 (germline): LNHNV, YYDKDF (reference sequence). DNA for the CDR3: TGTGCCACCAGCAGGGGGGACAGGGGGCTCGGCACTGAAGCTTTCTTT. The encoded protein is CATSRGDRGLGTEAFF. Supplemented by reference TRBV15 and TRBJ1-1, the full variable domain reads DAMVIQNPRYQVTQFGKPVTLSCSQTLNHNVMYWYQQKSSQAPKLLFHYYDKDFNNEADTPDNFQSRRPNTSFCFLDIRSPGLGDTAMYLCATSRGDRGLGTEAFFGQGTRLTVV.

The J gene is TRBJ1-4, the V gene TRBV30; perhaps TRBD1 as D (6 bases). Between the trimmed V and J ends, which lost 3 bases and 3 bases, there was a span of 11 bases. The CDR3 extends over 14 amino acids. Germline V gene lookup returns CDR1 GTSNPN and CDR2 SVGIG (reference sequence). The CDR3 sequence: CAWRGGAANEKLFF. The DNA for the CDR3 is TGTGCCTGGAGAGGGGGGGCGGCTAATGAAAAACTGTTTTTT.

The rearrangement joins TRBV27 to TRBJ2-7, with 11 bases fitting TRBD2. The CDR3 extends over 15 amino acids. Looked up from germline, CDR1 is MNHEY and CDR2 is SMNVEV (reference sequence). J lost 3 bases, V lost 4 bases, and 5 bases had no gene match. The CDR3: CASSYVLAGGYEQYF. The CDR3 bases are TGTGCCAGCAGTTATGTGCTAGCGGGAGGCTACGAGCAGTACTTC.

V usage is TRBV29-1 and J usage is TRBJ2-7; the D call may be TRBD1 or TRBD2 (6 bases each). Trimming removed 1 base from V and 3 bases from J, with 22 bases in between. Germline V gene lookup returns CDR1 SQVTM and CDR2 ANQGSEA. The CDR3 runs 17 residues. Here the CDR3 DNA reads TGCAGCGTTGAAGGGGTGCGAACCGGGGGCAGTTTCTACGAGCAGTACTTC. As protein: CSVEGVRTGGSFYEQYF.

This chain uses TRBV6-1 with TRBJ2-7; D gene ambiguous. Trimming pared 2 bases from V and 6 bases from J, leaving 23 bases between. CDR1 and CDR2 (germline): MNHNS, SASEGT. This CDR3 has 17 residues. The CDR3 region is CASSELNRFLGPPEQYF. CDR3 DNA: TGTGCCAGCAGTGAACTAAACAGATTCCTAGGACCCCCCGAGCAGTACTTC.

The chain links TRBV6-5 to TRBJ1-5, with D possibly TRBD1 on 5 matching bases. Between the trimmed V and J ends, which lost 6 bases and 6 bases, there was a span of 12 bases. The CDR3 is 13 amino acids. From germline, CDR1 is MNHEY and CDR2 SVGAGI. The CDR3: CASSTGGGQPQHF. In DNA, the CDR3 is TGTGCCAGCAGCACCGGGGGGGGTCAGCCCCAGCATTTT.

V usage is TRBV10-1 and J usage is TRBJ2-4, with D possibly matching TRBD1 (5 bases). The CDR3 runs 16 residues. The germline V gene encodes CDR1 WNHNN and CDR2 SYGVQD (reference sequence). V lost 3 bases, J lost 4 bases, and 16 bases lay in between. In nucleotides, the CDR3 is TGCGCCAGCAGTGATGACAGATTAACCGGGAAAAACATTCAGTACTTC. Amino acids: CASSDDRLTGKNIQYF.

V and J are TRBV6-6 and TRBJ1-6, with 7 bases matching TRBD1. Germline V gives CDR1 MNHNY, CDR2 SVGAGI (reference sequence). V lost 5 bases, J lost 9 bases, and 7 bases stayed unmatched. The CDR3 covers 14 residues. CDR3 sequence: CASSRQGPGSPLHF. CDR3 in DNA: TGTGCCAGCAGTCGACAGGGCCCAGGTTCACCCCTCCACTTT.

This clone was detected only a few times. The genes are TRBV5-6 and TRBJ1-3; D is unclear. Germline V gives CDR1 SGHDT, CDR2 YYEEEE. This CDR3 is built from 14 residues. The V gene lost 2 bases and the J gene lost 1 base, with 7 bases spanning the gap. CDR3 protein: CASSFPGSGNTIYF. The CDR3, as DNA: TGTGCCAGCAGCTTTCCGGGATCTGGAAACACCATATATTTT.

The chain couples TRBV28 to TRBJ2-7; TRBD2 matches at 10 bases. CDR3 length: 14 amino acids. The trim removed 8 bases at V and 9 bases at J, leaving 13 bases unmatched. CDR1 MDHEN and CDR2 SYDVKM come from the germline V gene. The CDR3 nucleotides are TGTGCCAGCTCCTCCGGGACTAGCGCCCCCCGGCAGTACTTC. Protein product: CASSSGTSAPRQYF.

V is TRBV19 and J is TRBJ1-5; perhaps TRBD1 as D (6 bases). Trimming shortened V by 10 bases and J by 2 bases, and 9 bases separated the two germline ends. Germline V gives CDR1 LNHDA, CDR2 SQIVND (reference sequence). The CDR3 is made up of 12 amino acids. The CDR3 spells CATRTGNQPQHF. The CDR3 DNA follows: TGTGCCACCCGGACAGGCAATCAGCCCCAGCATTTT.

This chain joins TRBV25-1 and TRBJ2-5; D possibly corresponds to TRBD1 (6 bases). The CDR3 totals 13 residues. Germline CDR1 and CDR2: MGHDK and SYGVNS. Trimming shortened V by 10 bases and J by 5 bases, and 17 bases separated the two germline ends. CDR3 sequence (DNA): TGTGCCACAGGGGACGGGAACGGGGAGACCCAGTACTTC. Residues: CATGDGNGETQYF.

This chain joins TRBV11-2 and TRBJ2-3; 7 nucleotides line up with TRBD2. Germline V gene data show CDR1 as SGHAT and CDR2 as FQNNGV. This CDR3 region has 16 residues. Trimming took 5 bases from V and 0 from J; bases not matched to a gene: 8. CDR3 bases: TGTGCCAGCAGCGCGACTAGCAGGACTAGCACAGATACGCAGTATTTT. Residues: CASSATSRTSTDTQYF.

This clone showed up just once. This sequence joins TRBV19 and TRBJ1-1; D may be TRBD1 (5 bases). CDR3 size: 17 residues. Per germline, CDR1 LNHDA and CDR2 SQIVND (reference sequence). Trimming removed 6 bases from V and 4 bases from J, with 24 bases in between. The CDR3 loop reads CASRPRRGGGEGTEAFF. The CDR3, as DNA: TGTGCCAGTAGGCCCCGGCGGGGGGGAGGTGAAGGCACTGAAGCTTTCTTT.

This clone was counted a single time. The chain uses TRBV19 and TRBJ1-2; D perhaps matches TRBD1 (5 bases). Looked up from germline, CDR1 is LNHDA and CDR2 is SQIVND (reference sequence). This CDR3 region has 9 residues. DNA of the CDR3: TGTGTCCCAGGGACGGGCTACACCTTC. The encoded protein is CVPGTGYTF.

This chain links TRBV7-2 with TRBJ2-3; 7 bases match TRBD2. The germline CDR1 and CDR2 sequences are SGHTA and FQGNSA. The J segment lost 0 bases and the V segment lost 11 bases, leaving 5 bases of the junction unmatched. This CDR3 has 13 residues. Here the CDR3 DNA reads TGTGCCGGGGGGGAGCGCAGCACAGATACGCAGTATTTT. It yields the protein CAGGERSTDTQYF.

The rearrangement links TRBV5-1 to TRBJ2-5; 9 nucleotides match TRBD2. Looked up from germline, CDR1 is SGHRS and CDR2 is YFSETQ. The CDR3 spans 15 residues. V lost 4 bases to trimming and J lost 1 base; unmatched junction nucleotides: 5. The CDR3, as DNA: TGCGCCAGCAGCCTGACTAGCGGAACCCAAGAGACCCAGTACTTC. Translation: CASSLTSGTQETQYF.

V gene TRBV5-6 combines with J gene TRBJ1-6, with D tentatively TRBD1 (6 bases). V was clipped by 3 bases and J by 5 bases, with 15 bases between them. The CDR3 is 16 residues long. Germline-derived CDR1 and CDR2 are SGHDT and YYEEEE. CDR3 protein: CASSYLLGGDNSPLHF. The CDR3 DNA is TGTGCCAGCAGCTATCTTTTAGGGGGAGATAATTCACCCCTCCACTTT. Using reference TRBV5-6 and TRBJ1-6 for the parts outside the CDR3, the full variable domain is DAGVTQSPTHLIKTRGQQVTLRCSPKSGHDTVSWYQQALGQGPQFIFQYYEEEERQRGNFPDRFSGHQFPNYSSELNVNALLLGDSALYLCASSYLLGGDNSPLHFGNGTRLTVT.

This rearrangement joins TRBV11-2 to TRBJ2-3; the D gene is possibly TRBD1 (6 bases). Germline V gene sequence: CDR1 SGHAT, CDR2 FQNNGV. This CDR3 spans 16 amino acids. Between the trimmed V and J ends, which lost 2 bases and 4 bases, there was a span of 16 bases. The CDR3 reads CASSLKQQGDPDTQYF. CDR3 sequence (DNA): TGTGCCAGCAGCTTAAAACAACAGGGAGACCCAGATACGCAGTATTTT. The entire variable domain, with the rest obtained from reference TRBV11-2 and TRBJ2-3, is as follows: EAGVAQSPRYKIIEKRQSVAFWCNPISGHATLYWYQQILGQGPKLLIQFQNNGVVDDSQLPKDRFSAERLKGVDSTLKIQPAKLEDSAVYLCASSLKQQGDPDTQYFGPGTRLTVL.

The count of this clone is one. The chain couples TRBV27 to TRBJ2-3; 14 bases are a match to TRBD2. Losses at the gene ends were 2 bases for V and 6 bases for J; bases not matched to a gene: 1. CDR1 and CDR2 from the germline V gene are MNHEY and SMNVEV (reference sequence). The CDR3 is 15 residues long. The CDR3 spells CASSLRTSGRDTQYF. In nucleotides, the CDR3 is TGTGCCAGCAGTTTAAGGACTAGCGGGAGGGATACGCAGTATTTT.

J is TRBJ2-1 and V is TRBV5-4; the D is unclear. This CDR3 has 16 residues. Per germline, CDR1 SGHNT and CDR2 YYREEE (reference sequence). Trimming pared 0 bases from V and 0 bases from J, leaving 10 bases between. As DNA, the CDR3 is TGTGCCAGCAGCTTGGAGGTGGGAAGCTCCTACAATGAGCAGTTCTTC. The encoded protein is CASSLEVGSSYNEQFF.

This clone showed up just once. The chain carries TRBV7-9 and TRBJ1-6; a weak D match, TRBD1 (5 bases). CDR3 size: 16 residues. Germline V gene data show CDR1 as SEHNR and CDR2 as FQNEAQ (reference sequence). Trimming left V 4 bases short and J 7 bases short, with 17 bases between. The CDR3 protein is CASSSQTVDANSPLHF. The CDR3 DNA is TGTGCCAGCAGCTCACAGACAGTGGACGCCAATTCACCCCTCCACTTT. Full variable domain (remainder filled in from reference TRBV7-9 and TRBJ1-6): DTGVSQNPRHKITKRGQNVTFRCDPISEHNRLYWYRQTLGQGPEFLTYFQNEAQLEKSRLLSDRFSAERPKGSFSTLEIQRTEQGDSAMYLCASSSQTVDANSPLHFGNGTRLTVT.

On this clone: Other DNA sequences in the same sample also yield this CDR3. CDR3 DNA sequence: TGTGCCAGCAGCTTAGCACTAGCGGGGACATACAATGAGCAGTTCTTC. Translated: CASSLALAGTYNEQFF. V usage is TRBV7-9 and J usage is TRBJ2-1, with 10 bases aligning to TRBD2. From germline, CDR1 is SEHNR and CDR2 FQNEAQ (reference sequence). The length of the CDR3 is 16 residues. After removal of 0 bases from V and 4 bases from J, the junction contained 3 bases not matched to a gene.